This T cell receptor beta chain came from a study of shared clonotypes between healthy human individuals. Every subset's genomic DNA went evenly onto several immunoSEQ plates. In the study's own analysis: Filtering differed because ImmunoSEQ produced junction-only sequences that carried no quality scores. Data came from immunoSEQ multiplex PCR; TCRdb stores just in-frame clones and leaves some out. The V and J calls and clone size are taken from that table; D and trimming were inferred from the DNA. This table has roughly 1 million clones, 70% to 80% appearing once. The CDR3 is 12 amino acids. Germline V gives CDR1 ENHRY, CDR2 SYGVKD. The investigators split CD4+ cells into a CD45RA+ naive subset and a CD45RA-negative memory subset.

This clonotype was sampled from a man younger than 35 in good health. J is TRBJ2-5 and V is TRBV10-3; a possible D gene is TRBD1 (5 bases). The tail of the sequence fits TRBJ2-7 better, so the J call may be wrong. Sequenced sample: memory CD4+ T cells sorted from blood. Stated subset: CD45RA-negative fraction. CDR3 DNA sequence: TGTGCCATCAGTGATTCAGGGTACGAGCAGTACTTC. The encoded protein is CAISDSGYEQYF.